This TCR beta chain was captured by sequencing in a study of response to subunit inactivated influenza vaccine. The study's findings and limits: Seasonal influenza vaccination, on each occasion, was suggested by the authors to recruit few new T cells.

CDR1 and CDR2 (germline): MDHEN, SYDVKM. The length of the CDR3 is 14 residues. The V end lost 3 bases, the J end lost 4 bases, and 10 bases lay between the germline ends. MiXCR, applied by TCRdb to the RT-PCR reads, yields one record per CDR3 protein. The sample includes about 190,000 distinct CDR3 sequences, approximately 15% of them seen just once. The table lists this clonotype with a few counts. Its specificity is not known. Source: CD8+ T cells sorted from PBMCs, taken more than 4 days after vaccination. The sequence derives from a man in his fifties who received an inactivated influenza vaccine. The chain joins TRBV28 to TRBJ2-1; a weak D match, TRBD1 (6 bases). CDR3 nucleotide sequence: TGTGCCAGCAGTTTCCGGACAGTTTACAATGAGCAGTTCTTC. Translated: CASSFRTVYNEQFF. The full variable domain, in which reference TRBV28 and TRBJ2-1 provide the parts outside the CDR3, is DVKVTQSSRYLVKRTGEKVFLECVQDMDHENMFWYRQDPGLGLRLIYFSYDVKMKEKGDIPEGYSVSREKKERFSLILESASTNQTSMYLCASSFRTVYNEQFFGPGTRLTVL.